This T cell receptor beta chain was profiled in a study of T cell repertoires in cytomegalovirus infection. Study-wide background: The public TCR beta signatures pointed to both CMV infection and matching HLA type. Study observations and caveats: It was HLA-C-restricted CMV-specific TCR beta clonotypes that dominated the response ex vivo.

Each CDR3 protein is one row after TCRdb ran MiXCR on the reads. The table records 480,000 or so distinct CDR3 sequences, around 11% of them present only once. Germline V gene data show CDR1 as SEHNR and CDR2 as FQNEAQ (reference sequence). The CDR3 has 16 amino acids. The trim removed 5 bases at V and 2 bases at J, leaving 9 bases unmatched. In this sample, this clonotype turned up many times. Its antigen is as yet unknown. Sample: PBMCs. The source is a human donor in good health (CMV status not recorded). Some clones in this sample may be carry-over from other donors' samples. The rearrangement joins TRBV7-9 to TRBJ2-5, with 9 positions matching TRBD1. Here the CDR3 reads CASSAHGTGIQETQYF. The DNA for the CDR3 is TGTGCCAGCAGCGCCCACGGGACAGGGATTCAAGAGACCCAGTACTTC.